This T cell receptor beta chain was recorded in a study of monozygotic twins with inflammatory bowel disease. Whole-study results and caveats: Comparison of concordant versus discordant twins revealed no difference in repertoire similarity, possibly due to limited power. Especially with disease activity, IBD patients had fewer clonotypes in common with others than healthy twins did.

A note on this clonotype: Antigen: not known.

Total RNA input per TCR library was about 3.5 ug. Following a re-call of the 5' RACE reads, TCRdb has one entry per CDR3 protein and lacks DNA. The table for this sample gives approximately 110,000 distinct CDR3 sequences. The CDR3 spans 15 residues. The germline CDR1 and CDR2 sequences are SGHRS and YFSETQ. The TCR originated in a human donor with ulcerative colitis or Crohn's disease, or a healthy co-twin of an affected twin (not recorded which). The sample was blood. The chain joins TRBV5-1 to TRBJ1-1; TCRdb's D call of TRBD1 is untestable without DNA. The CDR3: CASSPVVAGSTEAFF.